Following are 21 T cell receptor beta chains from one sample sequenced in a study of glioma-infiltrating T cells after dendritic cell vaccination (TCRdb year 2016). Library method: the immunoSEQ multiplex PCR assay. The source is immuneACCESS, and TCRdb retained only in-frame sequences with V and J called. Part of the clones is not carried over; for the studies checked, unresolved V genes explain less than half of this, and the remainder is unexplained. This sample holds approximately 100,000 clones; over 60% were observed only once. The top ten clonotypes cover approximately 5.9% of the sample. The specimen was blood, collected before dendritic cell vaccination. The receptors were sampled from a human donor with glioblastoma.

The chain links TRBV28 to TRBJ2-2; possible D gene TRBD1, 5 bases. The germline V gene has CDR1 MDHEN and CDR2 SYDVKM. The CDR3 is made up of 15 amino acids. The V gene lost 3 bases and the J gene lost 4 bases, with 12 bases spanning the gap. The CDR3 coding sequence is TGTGCCAGCAGTTTTTGGGGCATGGGCACCGGGGAGCTGTTTTTT. Its translation is CASSFWGMGTGELFF.

V gene TRBV4-1 combines with J gene TRBJ1-1; no clear D. Germline CDR1 MGHRA, CDR2 YSYEKL. With 2 bases removed from V and 2 bases from J, the gap between germline ends came to 12 bases. The CDR3 is 15 residues long. CDR3: CASSQIRRANTEAFF. The DNA of the CDR3 is TGCGCCAGCAGCCAAATAAGGCGGGCTAACACTGAAGCTTTCTTT.

The rearrangement joins TRBV14 to TRBJ1-2; D possibly corresponds to TRBD1 (6 bases). This CDR3 has 19 amino acids. The germline V gene has CDR1 SGHDN and CDR2 FVKESK. V was cut by 0 bases and J by 2 bases, with 22 bases left in between. The CDR3 nucleotides are TGTGCCAGCAGCCAAGATCTGTGGGGGGGCAGTCGAGGAAACTATGGCTACACCTTC. Translation: CASSQDLWGGSRGNYGYTF.

This clone has only one observation. V usage is TRBV9 and J usage is TRBJ2-1; 9 bases line up with TRBD1. After removal of 4 bases from V and 3 bases from J, the junction contained 5 bases not matched to a gene. Germline CDR1 SGDLS, CDR2 YYNGEE. The CDR3 runs to 15 residues. The CDR3 nucleotides read TGTGCCAGCAGCTTGACGGGACAGGGCTACAATGAGCAGTTCTTC. It encodes CASSLTGQGYNEQFF.

V usage is TRBV6-6 and J usage is TRBJ2-1; 9 nucleotides agree with TRBD1. The CDR3 spans 14 residues. V lost 0 bases, J lost 7 bases, and 1 base stayed unmatched. Germline values: CDR1 MNHNY, CDR2 SVGAGI (reference sequence). CDR3 DNA sequence: TGTGCCAGCAGTTACTCGGGACAGGGAAATGAGCAGTTCTTC. This sequence encodes CASSYSGQGNEQFF.

V usage is TRBV9 and J usage is TRBJ2-2, with D unresolved. The CDR3 runs to 16 residues. V was pared by 0 bases and J by 0 bases, with 9 bases between. Germline-derived CDR1 and CDR2 are SGDLS and YYNGEE. For the CDR3, the DNA is TGTGCCAGCAGCGTAGTTAACAGCCCGAACACCGGGGAGCTGTTTTTT. Protein product: CASSVVNSPNTGELFF. Complete variable domain (other parts from reference TRBV9 and TRBJ2-2): DSGVTQTPKHLITATGQRVTLRCSPRSGDLSVYWYQQSLDQGLQFLIQYYNGEERAKGNILERFSAQQFPDLHSELNLSSLELGDSALYFCASSVVNSPNTGELFFGEGSRLTVL.

This sequence joins TRBV28 and TRBJ2-1; D is unresolved. This CDR3 has 16 residues. Germline V gives CDR1 MDHEN, CDR2 SYDVKM. Trimming took 3 bases from V and 0 from J, leaving 12 bases between them. This CDR3 is CASSFRKQYSYNEQFF. CDR3 nucleotide sequence: TGTGCCAGCAGTTTTAGGAAACAGTACTCCTACAATGAGCAGTTCTTC.

The chain carries TRBV18 and TRBJ1-1; 9 bases match TRBD1. CDR1 and CDR2 from the germline V gene are KGHSH and LQKENI. The ends lost 5 bases at V and 0 bases at J; junction bases unmatched: 13. This CDR3 comprises 18 residues. This chain's CDR3 is CASSGTQQGALMNTEAFF. The CDR3 bases are TGTGCCAGCTCAGGGACCCAACAGGGGGCGTTGATGAACACTGAAGCTTTCTTT.

This chain links TRBV19 with TRBJ1-1, with a weak D call TRBD1 (5 bases). V lost 2 bases and J 0 bases, leaving 10 bases between the germline ends. CDR1 is LNHDA, CDR2 SQIVND, per germline (reference sequence). The CDR3 runs to 15 residues. CDR3: CASSIQGGMNTEAFF. CDR3 in DNA: TGTGCCAGTAGTATACAGGGCGGTATGAACACTGAAGCTTTCTTT.

This clone has more than one count but fewer than ten. Here the CDR3 reads CASSRDPGQPYEQYF. DNA for the CDR3: TGCGCCAGCAGCAGGGACCCGGGACAGCCCTACGAGCAGTACTTC. This sequence joins TRBV5-1 and TRBJ2-7, with 7 bases fitting TRBD1. The CDR3 runs to 15 residues. The V gene's germline CDR1 is SGHRS and CDR2 YFSETQ. V was clipped by 4 bases and J by 2 bases; unmatched bases: 9.

The V and J genes are TRBV6-1 and TRBJ2-2; TRBD1 agrees at 7 bases. J lost 1 base, V lost 6 bases, and 5 bases had no gene match. The CDR3 contains 15 residues. Germline V gives CDR1 MNHNS, CDR2 SASEGT. The CDR3 loop is CASSLDRRNTGELFF. In DNA, the CDR3 is TGTGCCAGCAGCCTGGACAGGAGGAACACCGGGGAGCTGTTTTTT.

The table lists this clone with a few counts. J is TRBJ1-4 and V is TRBV19; 9 bases map to TRBD1. CDR3 size: 16 residues. Germline V CDR1 and CDR2: LNHDA, SQIVND (reference sequence). Trimming took 1 base from V and 7 from J; bases not matched to a gene: 7. CDR3 sequence: CASSIGTGTGSEKLFF. The CDR3 region has the DNA TGTGCCAGTAGTATAGGAACCGGGACAGGGTCTGAAAAACTGTTTTTT.

The chain couples TRBV6-1 to TRBJ1-5, with D perhaps TRBD1 (5 bases). Germline assignment: CDR1 MNHNS and CDR2 SASEGT. Trimming pared 2 bases from V and 6 bases from J, leaving 23 bases between. The CDR3 has 18 amino acids. CDR3: CASSETGGVWGVGQPQHF. The CDR3 nucleotides are TGTGCCAGCAGTGAAACGGGCGGCGTCTGGGGGGTAGGTCAGCCCCAGCATTTT.

A single count supports this clone. The chain couples TRBV19 to TRBJ1-1; D remains unclear. The CDR3 length is 14 residues. Germline V gene sequence: CDR1 LNHDA, CDR2 SQIVND (reference sequence). Trimming took off 3 bases at V and 3 bases at J, with 11 bases between the two ends. In nucleotides, the CDR3 is TGTGCCAGTAGTATCCGGGGTATGCACACTGAAGCTTTCTTT. Translated, it gives CASSIRGMHTEAFF.

The table lists this clone with a count of one. This chain connects TRBV6-1 to TRBJ1-4, with TRBD1 identical over 7 bases. The V segment lost 4 bases and the J segment 3 bases; nucleotides outside the gene matches: 8. Germline V lookup: CDR1 MNHNS, CDR2 SASEGT. The CDR3 totals 16 residues. In DNA, the CDR3 is TGTGCCAGCAGTGCGGTTATGACAGGGCCTAATGAAAAACTGTTTTTT. Its protein product is CASSAVMTGPNEKLFF.

V is TRBV30 and J is TRBJ1-2; D not resolved. The CDR3 runs to 13 residues. V lost 3 bases and J lost 5, with 13 bases in between. Germline V lookup: CDR1 GTSNPN, CDR2 SVGIG (reference sequence). This chain's CDR3 is CAWRDPGTYGYTF. CDR3 bases: TGTGCCTGGAGAGATCCGGGTACTTATGGCTACACCTTC.

The sample holds one count of this clone. This sequence joins TRBV27 and TRBJ1-1, with TRBD1 as a possible D gene (5 bases). Germline V gives CDR1 MNHEY, CDR2 SMNVEV (reference sequence). The CDR3 runs 13 residues. Trimming removed 8 bases at V and 6 bases at J, with 16 bases between. This CDR3 is CASSSRGVAEAFF. The CDR3 DNA follows: TGTGCCAGCTCCTCCCGGGGGGTGGCTGAAGCTTTCTTT.

The sample holds a few counts of this clone. The V call is TRBV27, the J call TRBJ2-2; D call uncertain. Germline lookup yields CDR1 MNHEY and CDR2 SMNVEV (reference sequence). The ends were cut back, 4 bases at V and 6 bases at J, with 18 bases in the middle. CDR3 length: 16 amino acids. CDR3 sequence reads: CASSSLSIPGPGELFF. CDR3 coding DNA: TGTGCCAGCAGTTCGTTAAGTATCCCAGGCCCCGGGGAGCTGTTTTTT.

This clone was recorded a few times. The chain carries TRBV19 and TRBJ1-3; D call uncertain. V was trimmed by 3 bases and J by 0 bases, leaving 6 bases between them. The CDR3 consists of 14 residues. Germline V gene sequence: CDR1 LNHDA, CDR2 SQIVND (reference sequence). CDR3 protein: CASSIGDSGNTIYF. The CDR3 DNA reads TGTGCCAGTAGTATCGGTGACTCTGGAAACACCATATATTTT. Full variable domain (outside the CDR3, taken from reference TRBV19 and TRBJ1-3): DGGITQSPKYLFRKEGQNVTLSCEQNLNHDAMYWYRQDPGQGLRLIYYSQIVNDFQKGDIAEGYSVSREKKESFPLTVTSAQKNPTAFYLCASSIGDSGNTIYFGEGSWLTVV.

The CDR3, as DNA: TGTGCCAGCAGCAAGGACAGGTTATATGGCTACACCTTC. Translating it yields CASSKDRLYGYTF. This chain uses TRBV5-6 with TRBJ1-2; 7 bases fit TRBD1. Losses at the gene ends were 4 bases for V and 5 bases for J; bases not matched to a gene: 5. Germline CDR1 and CDR2: SGHDT and YYEEEE. This CDR3 has 13 amino acids.

This CDR3 reads CASSNTLSRTNQPQHF. In DNA, the CDR3 is TGTGCCAGCAGCAACACTCTGAGCCGCACCAATCAGCCCCAGCATTTT. V usage is TRBV21-1 and J usage is TRBJ1-5. TRBV21-1 is termed a pseudogene. The CDR3 runs 16 residues.